This TCR beta chain is drawn from a study of blood T cell repertoires in COVID-19. Study at large: PBMCs, B-cell-depleted T cells, or T cells provided the cDNA or gDNA that made up the material.

CDR3 size: 16 residues. V was trimmed by 0 bases and J by 2 bases, leaving 15 bases between them. Germline V lookup: CDR1 SGHDT, CDR2 YYEEEE. Assay used: immunoSEQ multiplex PCR; TCRdb lists only in-frame clones, some missing. Among under 100,000 clones, 75% to 95% were seen once, and the ten largest hold about 5%. The specimen sequenced was peripheral blood. This sequence was found in a man between 50 and 59 years old with acute or convalescent COVID-19. The chain recombines TRBV5-6 with TRBJ2-7; D is unclear. The CDR3 DNA sequence: TGTGCCAGCAGCTTGGGTGGGCACAGCCGCACCTACGAGCAGTACTTC. Translation gives CASSLGGHSRTYEQYF.